These 6 T cell receptor beta chains came from one sample sequenced in a study of T cells after yellow fever vaccination. TCRdb used MiXCR to reprocess the 5' RACE reads, holding one entry per CDR3 protein. The table shows some 390,000 distinct CDR3 sequences, with 18% occurring only once. This material consisted of PBMCs, taken before the yellow fever booster vaccination. The receptors originated from a man between 18 and 35 years old who received the YFV17D yellow fever vaccine.

This chain joins TRBV7-2 and TRBJ2-1; no definite D call. The CDR3 totals 13 residues. Trimming took 0 bases from V and 5 from J, leaving 5 bases between them. The germline gives CDR1 SGHTA, CDR2 FQGNSA. This chain's CDR3 is CASSLALDNEQFF. The DNA for the CDR3 is TGTGCCAGCAGCTTAGCCCTGGACAATGAGCAGTTCTTC.

This clonotype was observed a handful of times. The chain has TRBV9 and TRBJ1-2, with TRBD1 as a possible D gene (6 bases). V was trimmed by 4 bases and J by 2 bases, leaving 12 bases between them. The CDR3 loop spans 14 amino acids. CDR1 and CDR2 (germline): SGDLS, YYNGEE. CDR3 DNA: TGTGCCAGCAGCCCTTCAACAGGGAACTATGGCTACACCTTC. Protein sequence: CASSPSTGNYGYTF.

The V gene is TRBV29-1, the J gene TRBJ1-4, with TRBD1 matching 7 bases. V trimming: 0 bases; J trimming: 7 bases; junction bases outside the gene matches: 5. CDR1 is SQVTM and CDR2 is ANQGSEA in the germline V gene. This CDR3 has 14 residues. CDR3 bases: TGCAGCGTTGAAGAACACAGGGGTCTTGAAAAACTGTTTTTT. It encodes CSVEEHRGLEKLFF.

This clonotype was seen a handful of times. The chain couples TRBV12-3 or TRBV12-4 to TRBJ1-5; TRBD1 agrees at 7 bases. The J segment lost 3 bases and the V segment lost 4 bases, leaving 3 bases of the junction unmatched. The CDR3 is 14 amino acids. CDR3 sequence: CASSWGQLNQPQHF. The CDR3 DNA reads as TGTGCCAGCAGTTGGGGACAGCTCAATCAGCCCCAGCATTTT.

Only one count was recorded for this clonotype. V gene TRBV6-2 or TRBV6-3 combines with J gene TRBJ1-5; TRBD1 matches at 8 bases. Losses at the gene ends were 7 bases for V and 4 bases for J; bases not matched to a gene: 15. Germline V gene data show CDR1 as MNHEY and CDR2 as SVGEGT. CDR3 length equals 17 residues. Here the CDR3 reads CASTHGDRGSGNQPQHF. The CDR3 coding sequence is TGTGCCAGCACCCATGGTGACAGGGGTTCGGGGAATCAGCCCCAGCATTTT.

This clonotype was seen a few times. The chain employs TRBV12-3 or TRBV12-4 and TRBJ2-3, with a possible D match to TRBD2 (6 bases). The CDR3 extends over 13 amino acids. V was cut by 6 bases and J by 7 bases, with 14 bases left in between. CDR3 nucleotides: TGTGCCAGCAGAAAGACTAGAGGCAATACGCAGTATTTT. Its protein product is CASRKTRGNTQYF.